These 8 T cell receptor beta chains were all obtained from the same sample, sequenced in a study of blood T cell repertoires in COVID-19. Assay: immunoSEQ multiplex PCR; the TCRdb copy retains only in-frame clones and omits some. The sample lists under 250,000 clones; around four fifths were seen once. The sequenced sample was peripheral blood. The receptors were gathered from a middle-aged man with acute or convalescent COVID-19.

The chain has TRBV30 and TRBJ1-1, with 8 bases identical to TRBD1. Germline CDR1 GTSNPN, CDR2 SVGIG (reference sequence). The ends lost 2 bases at V and 6 bases at J; junction bases unmatched: 8. This CDR3 is 14 amino acids long. The CDR3 loop reads CAWSPHRGVAEAFF. In DNA, the CDR3 is TGTGCCTGGAGTCCCCACAGGGGGGTGGCTGAAGCTTTCTTT. Variable domain in full (rest from reference TRBV30 and TRBJ1-1): SQTIHQWPATLVQPVGSPLSLECTVEGTSNPNLYWYRQAAGRGLQLLFYSVGIGQISSEVPQNLSASRPQDRQFILSSKKLLLSDSGFYLCAWSPHRGVAEAFFGQGTRLTVV.

The gene calls are TRBV5-1 and TRBJ1-4; 7 bases line up with TRBD1. CDR1 is SGHRS and CDR2 is YFSETQ in the germline V gene. The CDR3 totals 14 residues. The V and J ends lost 3 bases and 7 bases, in that order; junction bases with no gene match: 6. This CDR3 reads CASSSDGQAEKLFF. DNA of the CDR3: TGCGCCAGCAGCTCGGACGGACAGGCTGAAAAACTGTTTTTT. Supplemented by reference TRBV5-1 and TRBJ1-4, the full variable domain reads KAGVTQTPRYLIKTRGQQVTLSCSPISGHRSVSWYQQTPGQGLQFLFEYFSETQRNKGNFPGRFSGRQFSNSRSEMNVSTLELGDSALYLCASSSDGQAEKLFFGSGTQLSVL.

The chain has TRBV7-2 and TRBJ1-1; D remains unclear. This CDR3 has 15 residues. Germline lookup yields CDR1 SGHTA and CDR2 FQGNSA. The V gene lost 1 base and the J gene lost 4 bases, with 13 bases spanning the gap. DNA of the CDR3: TGTGCCAGCAGCTTAGTATCGGGAACCCCCACTGAAGCTTTCTTT. Its protein product is CASSLVSGTPTEAFF.

The chain combines TRBV7-9 with TRBJ1-2; 7 bases fit TRBD1. Germline loops: CDR1 SEHNR, CDR2 FQNEAQ (reference sequence). The CDR3 spans 14 residues. After removal of 6 bases from V and 5 bases from J, the junction contained 9 bases not matched to a gene. The CDR3 sequence is CASRPTGSEYGYTF. CDR3 DNA: TGTGCCAGCAGGCCGACAGGGTCGGAGTATGGCTACACCTTC.

This clone was seen more than once but under ten times. This rearrangement joins TRBV5-6 to TRBJ1-3, with TRBD1 identical over 7 bases. The length of the CDR3 is 16 residues. J gave up 0 bases and V 0 bases, and 3 bases lay outside the gene matches. Germline CDR1 and CDR2: SGHDT and YYEEEE. CDR3 in DNA: TGTGCCAGCAGCTTGGGGGGACAGAGCTCTGGAAACACCATATATTTT. Translated, it gives CASSLGGQSSGNTIYF.

The rearrangement links TRBV5-5 to TRBJ2-1; 10 nucleotides match TRBD1. Germline loops: CDR1 SGHKS, CDR2 YYEKEE (reference sequence). V shed 4 bases and J 9 bases; nucleotides not matched to a gene: 7. The CDR3 runs to 14 residues. The CDR3 protein is CASSRDRGRLEQFF. CDR3 in DNA: TGTGCCAGCAGCCGCGACAGGGGGCGGCTTGAGCAGTTCTTC.

The rearrangement uses TRBV13 and TRBJ2-3; a possible D gene is TRBD2 (5 bases). V gave up 5 bases and J gave up 3 bases, with 12 bases separating them. The CDR3 is made up of 14 amino acids. CDR1 is PRHDT, CDR2 FYEKMQ, per germline (reference sequence). The CDR3, as DNA: TGTGCCAGCAGCCGAGAGGGCAGAACAGATACGCAGTATTTT. This sequence encodes CASSREGRTDTQYF.

The J gene is TRBJ1-2, the V gene TRBV7-6, with TRBD1 as a possible D gene (5 bases). Trimming stripped 1 base from V and 3 bases from J, with 18 bases between. Germline V gene sequence: CDR1 SGHVS, CDR2 FNYEAQ. The CDR3 has 17 amino acids. The CDR3 nucleotides are TGTGCCAGCAGCTTAGGGGCAGGGCTGAACAAATACTATGGCTACACCTTC. It codes for CASSLGAGLNKYYGYTF. Variable domain in full (rest from reference TRBV7-6 and TRBJ1-2): GAGVSQSPRYKVTKRGQDVALRCDPISGHVSLYWYRQALGQGPEFLTYFNYEAQQDKSGLPNDRFSAERPEGSISTLTIQRTEQRDSAMYRCASSLGAGLNKYYGYTFGSGTRLTVV.